These T cell receptor beta chains were read from a single sample in a study of T cells after somatic rescue of genetic block. TCRdb keeps only in-frame clones here, not all; method: immunoSEQ multiplex PCR. The sample consists of about 110,000 clones, 75% to 95% of them appearing once. The sample taken for sequencing was peripheral blood mononuclear cells (PBMCs). The receptors shown here come from a woman aged 18-30 years. Each CDR3 is given with its conserved first and last residue. Fields, in order: CDR3 protein, V gene, clone size. Expanded clones are given a class, and other clones once, few, many or no size at all.

CDR3: CASSPFDSKLSNQPQHF
V: TRBV18
size: -

CDR3: CASSLWGRYGYTF
V: TRBV28
size: -

CDR3: CASSTGGTYEQYF
V: TRBV7-8
size: -

CDR3: CASSLRLAGGPVPGELFF
V: TRBV5-8
size: -

CDR3: CASSTLAGSDEQYF
V: TRBV13
size: -

CDR3: CAWRNGKNTEAFF
V: TRBV30
size: -

CDR3: CASTLLPEKNDEQYF
V: TRBV7-9
size: -

CDR3: CASSTGQGDGYTF
V: TRBV5-4
size: -

CDR3: CASSLGQAHHNEQFF
V: TRBV5-1
size: -

CDR3: CASSLGYGTGEGYTF
V: TRBV7-2
size: once

CDR3: CASSPNRGGLPLHF
V: TRBV7-2
size: -

CDR3: CASSLRTAEHF
V: TRBV28
size: -

CDR3: CASSEWGGSELQETQYF
V: TRBV2
size: -

CDR3: CASRELGTDTQYF
V: TRBV6-5
size: -

CDR3: CASSQESTWTYEQYF
V: TRBV14
size: -

CDR3: CASSAGQGSLQQYF
V: TRBV7-3
size: -